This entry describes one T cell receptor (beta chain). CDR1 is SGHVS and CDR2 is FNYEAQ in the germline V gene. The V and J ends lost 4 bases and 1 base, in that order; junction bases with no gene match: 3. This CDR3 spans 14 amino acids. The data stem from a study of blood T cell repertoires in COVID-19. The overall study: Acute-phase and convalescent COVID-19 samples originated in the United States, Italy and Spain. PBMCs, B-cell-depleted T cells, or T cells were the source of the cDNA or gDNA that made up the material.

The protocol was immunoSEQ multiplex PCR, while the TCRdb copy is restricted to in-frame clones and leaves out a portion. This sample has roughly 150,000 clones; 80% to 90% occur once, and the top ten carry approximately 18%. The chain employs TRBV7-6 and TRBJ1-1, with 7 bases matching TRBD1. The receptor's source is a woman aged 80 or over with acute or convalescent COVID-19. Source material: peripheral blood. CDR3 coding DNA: TGTGCCAGCAGCTGGACAGGAAAGAACACTGAAGCTTTCTTT. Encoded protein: CASSWTGKNTEAFF.